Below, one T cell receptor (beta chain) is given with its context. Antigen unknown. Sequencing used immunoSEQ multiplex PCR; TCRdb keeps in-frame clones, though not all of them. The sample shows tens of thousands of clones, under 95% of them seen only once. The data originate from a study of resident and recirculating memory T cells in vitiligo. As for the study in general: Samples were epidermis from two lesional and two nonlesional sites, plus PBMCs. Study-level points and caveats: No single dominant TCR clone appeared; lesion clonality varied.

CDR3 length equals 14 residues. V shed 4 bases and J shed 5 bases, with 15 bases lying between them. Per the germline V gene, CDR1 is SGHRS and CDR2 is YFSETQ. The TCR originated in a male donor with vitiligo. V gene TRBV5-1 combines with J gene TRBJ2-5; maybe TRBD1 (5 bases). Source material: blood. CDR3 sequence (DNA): TGCGCCAGCAGCCAAACAGGCAGTTCGGAGACCCAGTACTTC. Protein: CASSQTGSSETQYF.